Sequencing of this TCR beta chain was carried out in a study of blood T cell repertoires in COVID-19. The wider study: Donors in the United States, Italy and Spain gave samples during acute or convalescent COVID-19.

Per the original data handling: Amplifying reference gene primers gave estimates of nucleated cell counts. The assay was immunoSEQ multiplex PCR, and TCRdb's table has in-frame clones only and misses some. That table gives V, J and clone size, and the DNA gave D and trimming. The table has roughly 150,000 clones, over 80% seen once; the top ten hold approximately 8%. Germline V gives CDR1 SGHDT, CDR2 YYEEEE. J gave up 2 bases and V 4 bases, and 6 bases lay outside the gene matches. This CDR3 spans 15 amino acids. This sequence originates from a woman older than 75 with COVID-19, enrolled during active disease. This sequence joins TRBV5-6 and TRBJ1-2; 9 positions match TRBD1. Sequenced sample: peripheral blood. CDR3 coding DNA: TGTGCCAGCAGCCCTGGGACAGGGAGGAACTATGGCTACACCTTC. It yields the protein CASSPGTGRNYGYTF.